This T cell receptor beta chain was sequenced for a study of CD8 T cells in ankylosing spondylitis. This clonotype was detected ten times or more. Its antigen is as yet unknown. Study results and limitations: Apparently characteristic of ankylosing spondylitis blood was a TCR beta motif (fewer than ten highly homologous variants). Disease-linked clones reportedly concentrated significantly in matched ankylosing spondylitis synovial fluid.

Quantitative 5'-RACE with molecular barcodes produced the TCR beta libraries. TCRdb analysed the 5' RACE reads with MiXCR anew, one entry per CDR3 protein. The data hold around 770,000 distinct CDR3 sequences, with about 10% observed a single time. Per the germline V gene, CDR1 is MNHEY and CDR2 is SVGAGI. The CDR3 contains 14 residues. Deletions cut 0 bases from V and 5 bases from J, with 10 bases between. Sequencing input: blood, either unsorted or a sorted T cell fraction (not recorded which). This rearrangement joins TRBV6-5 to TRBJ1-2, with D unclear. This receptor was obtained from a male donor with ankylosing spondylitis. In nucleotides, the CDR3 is TGTGCCAGCAGTTACTCGCCTACAGAGTATGGCTACACCTTC. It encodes CASSYSPTEYGYTF.